This TCR beta chain was profiled in a study of T cells in Graves' hyperthyroidism and ophthalmopathy. Using RNA transcripts as the source, TCR beta CDR3 regions were amplified. Primed by the HTBI set, a first-round RT-PCR was run on the TCR CDR3. Each CDR3 protein is one row after TCRdb ran MiXCR on the multiplex PCR reads. In the table there are about 350,000 distinct CDR3 sequences, over 15% of which are singletons. V was cut by 5 bases and J by 3 bases, with 17 bases left in between. The germline CDR1 and CDR2 sequences are DFQATT and SNEGSKA (reference sequence). This CDR3 has 14 residues. Comments on this clonotype: Its antigen remains unknown.

General study findings and limits: Most clonotypes expanded in thyroid above 0.001 were likewise present in blood.

The sample comprised blood. The chain combines TRBV20-1 with TRBJ2-7; either TRBD1 or TRBD2 may supply D (5 bases each). The source of this sequence is a middle-aged woman with Graves' ophthalmopathy. The CDR3 region has the DNA TGCAGTGCTTCTAGCTTCGAAAGGGGCTACGAGCAGTACTTC. It codes for CSASSFERGYEQYF.